These 29 T cell receptor beta chains share one sample of origin, sequenced in a study of neoadjuvant nivolumab and ipilimumab in lung cancer (TCRdb year 2020). In light of the paper, this sample's time point label describes: pretherapy, before neoadjuvant immune checkpoint inhibitors. Library construction relied on the immunoSEQ multiplex PCR assay. The table comes from immuneACCESS by way of TCRdb, which keeps in-frame sequences with V and J called. Part of the clones is missing from these tables; in studies checked, under half for an unresolved V gene and the rest for unknown reasons. This sample holds roughly 9,900 clones; approximately 85% were observed only once. The leading ten clones occupy roughly 3% of the sample. The specimen was peripheral blood, collected before neoadjuvant nivolumab, alone or with ipilimumab. These receptors came from an adult with non-small cell lung cancer.

This rearrangement joins TRBV4-1 to TRBJ1-5; TRBD1 matches at 12 bases. Germline lookup yields CDR1 MGHRA and CDR2 YSYEKL. The CDR3 spans 15 residues. Trimming removed 4 bases from V and 8 bases from J; junction bases left unmatched: 6. CDR3 protein: CASSPGQGAGKPQHF. CDR3 coding DNA: TGCGCCAGCAGCCCGGGACAGGGGGCAGGGAAGCCCCAGCATTTT.

The rearrangement joins TRBV2 to TRBJ2-2, with a tentative D call TRBD2 (7 bases). The CDR3 runs 14 residues. CDR1 is SNHLY, CDR2 FYNNEI, per germline. The V and J ends lost 4 bases and 7 bases respectively, with 13 bases between them. The DNA of the CDR3 is TGTGCCAGCAGTGGGGGGGGCAGAGTCGGGGAGCTGTTTTTT. Its translation: CASSGGGRVGELFF.

This chain links TRBV19 with TRBJ2-1; 9 nucleotides line up with TRBD1. The CDR3 is 14 residues long. Germline CDR1 reads LNHDA; CDR2 reads SQIVND (reference sequence). The V segment lost 5 bases and the J segment 7 bases; nucleotides outside the gene matches: 6. CDR3 nucleotides: TGTGCCAGTAGTCTGGGACAGGGTGGGAATGAGCAGTTCTTC. Its translation is CASSLGQGGNEQFF. Drawing the rest from reference TRBV19 and TRBJ2-1, the complete variable domain is DGGITQSPKYLFRKEGQNVTLSCEQNLNHDAMYWYRQDPGQGLRLIYYSQIVNDFQKGDIAEGYSVSREKKESFPLTVTSAQKNPTAFYLCASSLGQGGNEQFFGPGTRLTVL.

As to this clone: Additional DNA sequences in this sample encode the identical CDR3. The chain recombines TRBV5-4 with TRBJ2-5; D is unresolved. The CDR3 covers 11 residues. The germline V gene encodes CDR1 SGHNT and CDR2 YYREEE (reference sequence). Trimming removed 0 bases at V and 5 bases at J, with 2 bases between. The CDR3 DNA sequence: TGTGCCAGCAGCTTGGAGGAGACCCAGTACTTC. This codes for CASSLEETQYF.

The rearrangement links TRBV5-6 to TRBJ2-5; TRBD1 aligns across 7 bases. The germline V gene encodes CDR1 SGHDT and CDR2 YYEEEE. V was pared by 4 bases and J by 2 bases, with 8 bases of the junction left unmatched. The CDR3 length is 15 residues. CDR3 in DNA: TGTGCCAGCAGCCCACCAGGGACAGATCAAGAGACCCAGTACTTC. Protein sequence: CASSPPGTDQETQYF. Full variable domain (rest looked up from reference TRBV5-6 and TRBJ2-5): DAGVTQSPTHLIKTRGQQVTLRCSPKSGHDTVSWYQQALGQGPQFIFQYYEEEERQRGNFPDRFSGHQFPNYSSELNVNALLLGDSALYLCASSPPGTDQETQYFGPGTRLLVL.

The gene calls are TRBV6-5 and TRBJ1-1; D is uncertain. The CDR3 contains 13 residues. Per germline, CDR1 MNHEY and CDR2 SVGAGI. V gave up 8 bases and J gave up 0 bases, with 10 bases separating them. The CDR3 protein is CASFASMNTEAFF. For the CDR3, the DNA is TGTGCCAGCTTTGCCAGTATGAACACTGAAGCTTTCTTT.

The chain combines TRBV27 with TRBJ2-7; 7 bases match TRBD2. The CDR3 covers 15 residues. Germline V lookup: CDR1 MNHEY, CDR2 SMNVEV (reference sequence). V was pared by 6 bases and J by 4 bases, with 12 bases of the junction left unmatched. CDR3 amino acids: CASSPTSAAGYEQYF. The DNA of the CDR3 is TGTGCCAGCAGCCCTACTAGCGCGGCCGGGTACGAGCAGTACTTC.

This clone appeared a single time. This rearrangement joins TRBV9 to TRBJ2-5; 7 bases line up with TRBD2. The V gene end was trimmed by 5 bases and the J gene end by 1 base; junction bases not matched to a gene: 5. The CDR3 is 14 amino acids. Per germline, CDR1 SGDLS and CDR2 YYNGEE. The CDR3 here is CASSPGTTQETQYF. CDR3 coding DNA: TGTGCCAGCAGTCCCGGGACTACCCAAGAGACCCAGTACTTC.

V usage is TRBV5-1 and J usage is TRBJ2-1; 11 bases line up with TRBD2. The CDR3 length is 14 residues. Germline CDR1 reads SGHRS; CDR2 reads YFSETQ. The junction had 4 bases not matched to a gene; V was cut back by 6 bases and J by 5 bases. For the CDR3, the DNA is TGCGCCAGCACCCTAGCGGGAGGTAACAATGAGCAGTTCTTC. Translating it yields CASTLAGGNNEQFF.

The chain recombines TRBV2 with TRBJ2-3; D remains unclear. Germline V gives CDR1 SNHLY, CDR2 FYNNEI. This CDR3 is 15 amino acids long. V lost 7 bases to trimming and J lost 0 bases, with 14 bases between them. CDR3 DNA: TGTGCCAGCAAAGGATTAGCCGTAAGCACAGATACGCAGTATTTT. It yields the protein CASKGLAVSTDTQYF.

This clone came up once. The chain recombines TRBV15 with TRBJ2-7; 9 nucleotides agree with TRBD1. The CDR3 totals 15 residues. V lost 1 base to trimming and J lost 6 bases; unmatched junction nucleotides: 7. Germline V gene data show CDR1 as LNHNV and CDR2 as YYDKDF (reference sequence). The CDR3 bases are TGTGCCACCAGCAGAGCCGGGACAGGGCTTGCCGAGCAGTACTTC. Protein: CATSRAGTGLAEQYF.

The chain recombines TRBV19 with TRBJ1-1, with 10 positions matching TRBD1. This CDR3 contains 15 residues. Germline values: CDR1 LNHDA, CDR2 SQIVND (reference sequence). With V trimmed by 4 bases and J by 3 bases, 5 bases remained unmatched. CDR3 sequence (DNA): TGTGCCAGTAGTAGTTCCGGGACAGGGGACACTGAAGCTTTCTTT. Encoded protein: CASSSSGTGDTEAFF.

The rearrangement joins TRBV5-1 to TRBJ2-1, with TRBD2 as a possible D gene (6 bases). The CDR3 runs to 14 residues. Germline loops: CDR1 SGHRS, CDR2 YFSETQ. V lost 4 bases, J lost 1 base, and 9 bases lay in between. CDR3 loop: CASSKGLSYNEQFF. DNA for the CDR3: TGCGCCAGCAGCAAGGGACTTTCCTACAATGAGCAGTTCTTC. The entire variable domain, with the rest obtained from reference TRBV5-1 and TRBJ2-1, is as follows: KAGVTQTPRYLIKTRGQQVTLSCSPISGHRSVSWYQQTPGQGLQFLFEYFSETQRNKGNFPGRFSGRQFSNSRSEMNVSTLELGDSALYLCASSKGLSYNEQFFGPGTRLTVL.

This clone is labeled as medium-sized. The chain links TRBV5-4 to TRBJ1-1; D gene unclear. In germline, CDR1 is SGHNT, CDR2 YYREEE (reference sequence). Trimming took off 1 base at V and 2 bases at J, with 9 bases between the two ends. The CDR3 extends over 14 amino acids. CDR3 amino acids: CASSLKGLNTEAFF. For the CDR3, the DNA is TGTGCCAGCAGCTTGAAGGGCCTCAACACTGAAGCTTTCTTT.

V usage is TRBV6-1 and J usage is TRBJ2-5; no reliable D call. The CDR3 has 15 amino acids. The germline CDR1 and CDR2 sequences are MNHNS and SASEGT. Between the trimmed V and J ends, which lost 0 bases and 0 bases, there was a span of 8 bases. The DNA of the CDR3 is TGTGCCAGCAGTGAAGCGGCGGCAGACCAAGAGACCCAGTACTTC. Its translation: CASSEAAADQETQYF.

The chain employs TRBV19 and TRBJ2-3, with D tentatively TRBD1 (5 bases). Trimming pared 0 bases from V and 2 bases from J, leaving 15 bases between. The CDR3 covers 17 residues. Germline loops: CDR1 LNHDA, CDR2 SQIVND (reference sequence). The CDR3 protein is CASSIDIGADSTDTQYF. In nucleotides, the CDR3 is TGTGCCAGTAGTATAGATATAGGGGCCGACTCCACAGATACGCAGTATTTT.

V gene TRBV5-1 combines with J gene TRBJ1-5; 7 bases fit TRBD1. Germline loops: CDR1 SGHRS, CDR2 YFSETQ. Unmatched junction bases numbered 7, after V lost 3 bases and J lost 7 bases. This CDR3 has 14 residues. This chain's CDR3 is CASSSGQLGQPQHF. The CDR3 DNA sequence: TGCGCCAGCAGCTCGGGACAGTTGGGGCAGCCCCAGCATTTT. The full variable domain, rest sourced from reference TRBV5-1 and TRBJ1-5, is KAGVTQTPRYLIKTRGQQVTLSCSPISGHRSVSWYQQTPGQGLQFLFEYFSETQRNKGNFPGRFSGRQFSNSRSEMNVSTLELGDSALYLCASSSGQLGQPQHFGDGTRLSIL.

Only a few counts were recorded for this clone. In DNA form, the CDR3 reads TGTGCCAGCAGCTTAGACGGTGGCGGAGAGACCCAGTACTTC. This codes for CASSLDGGGETQYF. The chain carries TRBV7-9 and TRBJ2-5; D unresolved. This CDR3 has 14 residues. The V and J ends lost 1 base and 4 bases respectively, with 10 bases between them. In germline, CDR1 is SEHNR, CDR2 FQNEAQ (reference sequence).

The chain joins TRBV7-8 to TRBJ2-3, with D perhaps matching TRBD1 or TRBD2 (5 bases each). Trimming took off 1 base at V and 3 bases at J, with 11 bases between the two ends. The length of the CDR3 is 15 residues. CDR1 SGHVS and CDR2 FQNEAQ come from the germline V gene. The CDR3 bases are TGTGCCAGCAGCTTAGGTGGGGGAGTTACAGATACGCAGTATTTT. Translating it yields CASSLGGGVTDTQYF.

V and J are TRBV7-8 and TRBJ2-4; 7 nucleotides line up with TRBD2. V was clipped by 3 bases and J by 6 bases; unmatched bases: 11. The CDR3 has 16 amino acids. Germline V CDR1 and CDR2: SGHVS, FQNEAQ. The CDR3 bases are TGTGCCAGCAGCTTGGGGGGGTCGGCGGTGAGAAACATTCAGTACTTC. Translating it yields CASSLGGSAVRNIQYF.

The V and J genes are TRBV28 and TRBJ1-2; D gene ambiguous. The CDR3 loop spans 14 amino acids. The V end lost 6 bases, the J end lost 4 bases, and 15 bases lay between the germline ends. In germline, CDR1 is MDHEN, CDR2 SYDVKM. The chain's CDR3 is CASRSPYPSYGYTF. Here the CDR3 DNA reads TGTGCCAGCAGATCCCCTTATCCAAGCTATGGCTACACCTTC.

The chain employs TRBV14 and TRBJ1-2; TRBD1 is a possible D gene (5 bases). The CDR3 runs 16 residues. Germline CDR1 and CDR2: SGHDN and FVKESK. V lost 2 bases, J lost 5 bases, and 18 bases lay in between. CDR3 sequence reads: CASSQSGAGPRYGYTF. CDR3 bases: TGTGCCAGCAGCCAAAGTGGGGCAGGCCCTCGTTATGGCTACACCTTC.

V gene TRBV6-5 combines with J gene TRBJ1-5; 7 bases line up with TRBD1. The CDR3 is 13 residues long. Germline V CDR1 and CDR2: MNHEY, SVGAGI. The V segment lost 2 bases and the J segment 5 bases; nucleotides outside the gene matches: 0. CDR3 sequence (DNA): TGTGCCAGCAGTTACGGACAGGATCAGCCCCAGCATTTT. Translated: CASSYGQDQPQHF.

V is TRBV6-1 and J is TRBJ2-1; D is ambiguous. The CDR3 spans 11 residues. V lost 3 bases, J lost 12 bases, and 9 bases lay in between. Germline V lookup: CDR1 MNHNS, CDR2 SASEGT. The CDR3 DNA reads as TGTGCCAGCAGTGACCCCCCCGTGCAGTTCTTC. It codes for CASSDPPVQFF.

V is TRBV2 and J is TRBJ1-5, with D possibly TRBD1 on 5 matching bases. CDR3 length equals 15 residues. Trimming pared 5 bases from V and 9 bases from J, leaving 20 bases between. From germline, CDR1 is SNHLY and CDR2 FYNNEI. The CDR3 reads CASSLKDGGGAPQHF. The DNA for the CDR3 is TGTGCCAGCAGTTTAAAGGACGGGGGGGGAGCGCCCCAGCATTTT.

The chain couples TRBV6-6 to TRBJ2-1; D not certain. Germline V lookup: CDR1 MNHNY, CDR2 SVGAGI (reference sequence). The V gene lost 10 bases and the J gene lost 8 bases, with 15 bases spanning the gap. This CDR3 has 12 amino acids. The CDR3 sequence is CAISSPRDEQFF. As DNA, the CDR3 is TGTGCCATCTCGAGCCCGCGAGATGAGCAGTTCTTC.

This clone was picked up a small number of times. The chain has TRBV5-4 and TRBJ2-1; 7 bases match TRBD2. V lost 4 bases and J lost 0; bases outside the gene matches: 4. Germline V gene sequence: CDR1 SGHNT, CDR2 YYREEE (reference sequence). There are 15 residues in the CDR3. In DNA, the CDR3 is TGTGCCAGCAGCCCGAGGGAGGGCTCCTACAATGAGCAGTTCTTC. Translated, it gives CASSPREGSYNEQFF.

The rearrangement links TRBV11-3 to TRBJ1-1; D is possibly TRBD1 (6 bases). This CDR3 contains 15 residues. Looked up from germline, CDR1 is SGHNT and CDR2 is YENEEA. V was pared by 5 bases and J by 0 bases, with 13 bases between. CDR3 in DNA: TGTGCCAGCAGCCTACCAGGGGCACTGAACACTGAAGCTTTCTTT. As protein: CASSLPGALNTEAFF.

The rearrangement links TRBV9 to TRBJ2-7; no firm D call. This CDR3 has 14 amino acids. Trimming cost V 0 bases and J 0 bases, with 7 bases left between them. Germline V gene data show CDR1 as SGDLS and CDR2 as YYNGEE. CDR3 in DNA: TGTGCCAGCAGCGTAGACAGTAACTCCTACGAGCAGTACTTC. Its protein is CASSVDSNSYEQYF.